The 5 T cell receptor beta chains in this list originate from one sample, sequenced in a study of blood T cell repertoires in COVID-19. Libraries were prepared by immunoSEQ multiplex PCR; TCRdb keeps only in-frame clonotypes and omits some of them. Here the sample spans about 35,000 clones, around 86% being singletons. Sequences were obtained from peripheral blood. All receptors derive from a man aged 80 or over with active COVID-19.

The CDR3 DNA reads TGTGCCAGCAAGAGGACAGGCAGTTTTGGTGAGCAGTTCTTC. This codes for CASKRTGSFGEQFF. The rearrangement joins TRBV28 to TRBJ2-1, with 7 bases identical to TRBD1. J was trimmed by 9 bases and V by 7 bases; bases with no gene match: 12. CDR1 is MDHEN and CDR2 is SYDVKM in the germline V gene. CDR3 size: 14 residues.

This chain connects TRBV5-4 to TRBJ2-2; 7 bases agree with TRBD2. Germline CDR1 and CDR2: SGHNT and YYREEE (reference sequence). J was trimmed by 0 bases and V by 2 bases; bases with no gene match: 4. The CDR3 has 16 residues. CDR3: CASSLSAGANTGELFF. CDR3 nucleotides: TGTGCCAGCAGCTTATCTGCGGGAGCGAACACCGGGGAGCTGTTTTTT.

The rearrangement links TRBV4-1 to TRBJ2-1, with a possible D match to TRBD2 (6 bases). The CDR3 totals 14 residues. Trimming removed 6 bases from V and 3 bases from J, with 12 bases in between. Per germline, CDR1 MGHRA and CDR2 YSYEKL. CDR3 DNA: TGCGCCAGCAGTGACATGGGACTCTACAATGAGCAGTTCTTC. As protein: CASSDMGLYNEQFF.

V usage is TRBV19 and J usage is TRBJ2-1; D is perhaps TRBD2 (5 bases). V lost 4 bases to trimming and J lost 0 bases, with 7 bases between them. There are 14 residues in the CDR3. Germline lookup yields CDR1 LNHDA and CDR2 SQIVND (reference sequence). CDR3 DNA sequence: TGTGCCAGTAGTAGGAGGAGCTCCTACAATGAGCAGTTCTTC. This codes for CASSRRSSYNEQFF. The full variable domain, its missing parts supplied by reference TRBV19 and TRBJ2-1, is DGGITQSPKYLFRKEGQNVTLSCEQNLNHDAMYWYRQDPGQGLRLIYYSQIVNDFQKGDIAEGYSVSREKKESFPLTVTSAQKNPTAFYLCASSRRSSYNEQFFGPGTRLTVL.

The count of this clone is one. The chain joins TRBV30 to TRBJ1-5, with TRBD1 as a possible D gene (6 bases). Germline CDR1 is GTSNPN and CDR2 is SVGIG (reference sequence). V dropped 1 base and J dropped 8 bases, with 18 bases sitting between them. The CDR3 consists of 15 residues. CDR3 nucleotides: TGTGCCTGGAGTGCCCCGGGACAAACACTTAAGCCCCAGCATTTT. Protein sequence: CAWSAPGQTLKPQHF.